This TCR beta chain was retrieved from a study of cytomegalovirus exposure and HLA in healthy donors. The sample holds one count of this clone. Its antigen is undetermined. Overall study findings and caveats: The listing of roughly 160 TCR beta chains classed them as cytomegalovirus-associated. It emerged from a later analysis that several of the most significant clusters appeared to be linked to common viral pathogens. Accounts indicate the classifier identified cytomegalovirus status with strong specificity and sensitivity. What was likely a sequencing artifact was a cluster of highly shared sequence variants.

J gave up 8 bases and V 2 bases, and 4 bases lay outside the gene matches. The CDR3 runs 14 residues. Germline CDR1 and CDR2: WSHSY and SAAADI. Primers: 60 Vbeta forward and 13 Jbeta reverse. Measured with immunoSEQ multiplex PCR; TCRdb has only the in-frame clones, and not every one. This table holds some 150,000 clones, roughly 79% found once. This TCR was sampled from a man between 18 and 29 years old in good health and CMV-seronegative. The chain uses TRBV10-2 and TRBJ1-2, with TRBD1 matching 11 bases. What was sequenced was PBMCs. The CDR3 region has the DNA TGCGCCAGCAGTGAGGGACAGGGGGCAGGCGGCTACACCTTC. It codes for CASSEGQGAGGYTF.